This T cell receptor (beta chain) was retrieved from a study of blood T cells in healthy people across ages. Study observations and caveats: Estimated diversity across one million T cells was deemed an underestimate. Unsorted PBMCs ruled out conclusive naive versus antigen-experienced comparison.

A note on this clonotype: Its specificity is not known.

Next came a second PCR, run for about 7 to 12 cycles, which used a sample-barcoded 5' primer along with a J-beta primer mix. Every cDNA molecule carried a tag from a template-switch adaptor bearing 12 random nucleotides. A single record per CDR3 protein comes from TCRdb applying MiXCR to the 5' RACE reads. The table records 870,000 or so distinct CDR3 sequences, 29% of them present only once. Those donating, healthy Caucasian individuals from Russia, were aged roughly 6 to 100. The sample consisted of blood. The sequence was obtained from an elderly woman in good health.

DNA of the CDR3: TGTGCCAGCAGCCCTAGGGGGGACGCTAGCGGGGAGACCCAGTACTTC. Its translation is CASSPRGDASGETQYF. This chain joins TRBV7-9 and TRBJ2-7; 8 bases are a match to TRBD2. The DNA matches TRBJ2-5 better at its end, which makes the J call doubtful. Germline values: CDR1 SEHNR, CDR2 FQNEAQ (reference sequence). The CDR3 sequence is 16 residues long.